Shown below are 2 T cell receptor beta chains from a single sample sequenced in a study of T-cell reconstitution after alpha-beta-depleted transplantation in children. For TCRbeta, the library was prepared with unique molecular identifiers. MiXCR, applied by TCRdb to the PCR reads, yields one record per CDR3 protein. Seen here are about 830,000 distinct CDR3 sequences, roughly 15% observed once, and the top ten hold approximately 4.5%. Sequenced material: PBMCs, mostly from graft donor cells, taken 360 days after TCRalphabeta/CD19-depleted stem cell transplant. All receptors come from a male patient younger than 18 who had a stem cell transplant for acute lymphoblastic leukemia, so the T cells may come from the graft donor.

This clonotype came up a few times. The chain employs TRBV20-1 and TRBJ2-3, with D perhaps being TRBD1 or TRBD2 (5 bases each). With 0 bases removed from V and 6 bases from J, the gap between germline ends came to 16 bases. The CDR3 has 15 residues. Germline-derived CDR1 and CDR2 are DFQATT and SNEGSKA (reference sequence). CDR3: CSARDLASWGDTQYF. The CDR3 bases are TGCAGTGCTAGAGATTTGGCTAGCTGGGGGGATACGCAGTATTTT.

This clonotype was counted a few times. The chain has TRBV29-1 and TRBJ1-2; D possibly corresponds to TRBD1 (6 bases). V was cut by 6 bases and J by 4 bases, with 9 bases left in between. Germline assignment: CDR1 SQVTM and CDR2 ANQGSEA. The CDR3 is made up of 11 amino acids. The CDR3 DNA reads TGCAGCGTCGGGGGCAGCTATGGCTACACCTTC. Translation: CSVGGSYGYTF.